The rows below give T cell receptor beta chains drawn from one sample of a study of regulatory T cells in long-lasting Graves disease. Each CDR3 protein is one row after TCRdb ran MiXCR on the multiplex PCR reads. The table includes 430,000 or so distinct CDR3 sequences, roughly a fifth detected once. This sample comprised peripheral blood mononuclear cells (PBMCs), obtained when the disease was refractory, from a patient treated with antithyroid drugs. Receptors were obtained from a female donor with Graves disease. Both conserved end residues are part of each CDR3. D genes are given only for firm matches. Clone size is not always given. Where it is, it says once, few, many or a class for expanded clones.

16,TRBD2,TRBJ2-2,TRBV2,-,TGTGCCAGCAGCCAAGATCGGGAGGCGCCCACCGGGGAGCTGTTTTTT,CASSQDREAPTGELFF
14,-,TRBJ1-1,TRBV7-2,many,TGTGCCAGCAGCTCGAGTAAAGGGGACACTGAAGCTTTCTTT,CASSSSKGDTEAFF
14,TRBD2,TRBJ2-7,TRBV28,many,TGTGCCAGCAGTTTATCCAGCGGGGTGAGCGAGCAGTACTTC,CASSLSSGVSEQYF
14,-,TRBJ1-1,TRBV28,many,TGTGCCAGCAGTTTGATTCGGGTGAACACTGAAGCTTTCTTT,CASSLIRVNTEAFF
15,TRBD2,TRBJ2-2,TRBV20-1,many,TGCAGTGCTAGACCTAGCGGGAGGGGGGCCGGGGAGCTGTTTTTT,CSARPSGRGAGELFF
15,-,TRBJ1-2,TRBV13,few,TGTGCCAGCAGCTTAGGCATAGGACAGTACTATGGCTACACCTTC,CASSLGIGQYYGYTF
15,-,TRBJ2-7,TRBV11-2,-,TGTGCCAGCAGCTTAGGAGCTTCCCCCGCGGACGAGCAGTACTTC,CASSLGASPADEQYF
14,-,TRBJ1-1,TRBV28,many,TGTGCCAGCAGCCCCCGACAGATAAACACTGAAGCTTTCTTT,CASSPRQINTEAFF
12,-,TRBJ2-7,TRBV3-1,-,TGTGCCAGCAGCCAAAACGGCTACGAGCAGTACTTC,CASSQNGYEQYF
15,TRBD2,TRBJ2-5,TRBV2,many,TGTGCCAGCAGTCCACGGACTAGCGAGCAAGAGACCCAGTACTTC,CASSPRTSEQETQYF
12,-,TRBJ1-5,TRBV28,-,TGTGCCAGCAGTCAGGACCCCCAGCCCCAGCATTTT,CASSQDPQPQHF